These 18 T cell receptor beta chains share one sample of origin, sequenced in a study of blood T cell repertoires in COVID-19 (dated by TCRdb to the early 2020s). Receptors were amplified or captured by the immunoSEQ multiplex PCR assay. Held by TCRdb, this immuneACCESS table contains in-frame sequences only and omits some clones. Under half of the omission traces to an unresolved V gene where checked; the cause of the rest is unknown. The sample table contains 130,000 to 150,000 clones; only one count was recorded for over 70% of them. Of the sample, just under 2% falls within the top ten clones. Sequencing used peripheral blood. These receptors were obtained from a woman aged 55-75 years with acute or convalescent COVID-19.

This chain links TRBV11-2 with TRBJ2-2; maybe TRBD1 (5 bases). The germline V gene has CDR1 SGHAT and CDR2 FQNNGV. The ends were cut back, 3 bases at V and 5 bases at J, with 10 bases in the middle. The CDR3 consists of 14 residues. The CDR3: CASSFDRRTGELFF. Written as DNA, the CDR3 is TGTGCCAGCAGCTTTGACAGACGGACCGGGGAGCTGTTTTTT.

The rearrangement links TRBV5-1 to TRBJ2-1, with a possible D match to TRBD2 (6 bases). Trimming removed 0 bases from V and 8 bases from J, with 12 bases in between. This CDR3 has 14 residues. Germline lookup yields CDR1 SGHRS and CDR2 YFSETQ. CDR3 sequence (DNA): TGCGCCAGCAGCTTGGTGGGCGGGATGGATGAGCAGTTCTTC. It yields the protein CASSLVGGMDEQFF.

The chain combines TRBV19 with TRBJ1-5; TRBD1 is a possible D gene (6 bases). The CDR3 sequence is 16 residues long. V was cut by 4 bases and J by 5 bases, with 18 bases left in between. Germline assignment: CDR1 LNHDA and CDR2 SQIVND (reference sequence). In nucleotides, the CDR3 is TGTGCCAGTAGTAATCCTATGGGGGCGTCCTATCAGCCCCAGCATTTT. It encodes CASSNPMGASYQPQHF.

This rearrangement joins TRBV28 to TRBJ2-7; perhaps TRBD2 as D (6 bases). The CDR3 consists of 11 residues. The germline V gene encodes CDR1 MDHEN and CDR2 SYDVKM. The V end lost 5 bases, the J end lost 9 bases, and 11 bases lay between the germline ends. CDR3 DNA: TGTGCCAGCAGTCCCGATAGCGGGCAGTACTTC. This encodes CASSPDSGQYF.

This clone showed up just once. The genes are TRBV5-5 and TRBJ2-1; possible D gene TRBD2, 6 bases. CDR1 and CDR2 from the germline V gene are SGHKS and YYEKEE (reference sequence). The CDR3 is 15 residues long. With 0 bases removed from V and 7 bases from J, the gap between germline ends came to 14 bases. The CDR3 region has the DNA TGTGCCAGCAGCTTGGACCCCGGAGGGGCTAATGAGCAGTTCTTC. Protein: CASSLDPGGANEQFF.

The V gene is TRBV11-3, the J gene TRBJ2-7, with D tentatively TRBD2 (6 bases). V lost 5 bases to trimming and J lost 0 bases, with 14 bases between them. This CDR3 has 15 residues. The V gene's germline CDR1 is SGHNT and CDR2 YENEEA. The CDR3 region has the DNA TGTGCCAGCAGCCCAGGAGGGGCCAGCTCCTACGAGCAGTACTTC. This translates into CASSPGGASSYEQYF. Drawing the rest from reference TRBV11-3 and TRBJ2-7, the complete variable domain is EAGVVQSPRYKIIEKKQPVAFWCNPISGHNTLYWYLQNLGQGPELLIRYENEEAVDDSQLPKDRFSAERLKGVDSTLKIQPAELGDSAVYLCASSPGGASSYEQYFGPGTRLTVT.

The rearrangement uses TRBV29-1 and TRBJ1-2, with D uncertain. Between the trimmed V and J ends, which lost 3 bases and 8 bases, there was a span of 19 bases. CDR1 SQVTM and CDR2 ANQGSEA come from the germline V gene. The CDR3 is 14 amino acids. The CDR3 sequence: CSVDASSSGRGYTF. The CDR3, as DNA: TGCAGCGTTGATGCTTCTTCGTCAGGCCGCGGCTACACCTTC.

This clone was picked up a small number of times. Other DNA sequences in the same sample also yield this CDR3. The chain joins TRBV29-1 to TRBJ2-7; 8 bases map to TRBD2. Germline values: CDR1 SQVTM, CDR2 ANQGSEA. This CDR3 spans 12 amino acids. With 2 bases clipped from V and 3 bases from J, the junction kept 0 bases outside the gene matches. CDR3 sequence (DNA): TGCAGCGTTGAAACTAGCGGCTACGAGCAGTACTTC. Translated, it gives CSVETSGYEQYF.

V usage is TRBV24-1 and J usage is TRBJ2-1; weak D call: TRBD2 (6 bases). The CDR3 spans 16 residues. Looked up from germline, CDR1 is KGHDR and CDR2 is SFDVKD. The V end was cut by 3 bases, the J end by 0 bases, with 11 bases between. The CDR3 coding sequence is TGTGCCACCAGTGATCTTGTGGGGGGCTCCTACAATGAGCAGTTCTTC. It yields the protein CATSDLVGGSYNEQFF.

This clone has only one observation. V gene TRBV7-3 combines with J gene TRBJ2-3, with D possibly being TRBD2 (6 bases). The CDR3 runs to 15 residues. CDR1 SGHTA and CDR2 FQGTGA come from the germline V gene. V was trimmed by 7 bases and J by 6 bases, leaving 20 bases between them. The CDR3 coding sequence is TGTGCCAGCACCCAAGGCGGTAGCGGTGCCGATACGCAGTATTTT. Translating gives CASTQGGSGADTQYF.

The chain is built from TRBV4-1 and TRBJ2-6; 8 bases align to TRBD1. The CDR3 is made up of 17 amino acids. Germline assignment: CDR1 MGHRA and CDR2 YSYEKL. V shed 4 bases, J shed 0 bases, and the junction held 5 bases outside the gene matches. The CDR3 coding sequence is TGCGCCAGCAGCCTGCGGGACAGGATCTCTGGGGCCAACGTCCTGACTTTC. Protein sequence: CASSLRDRISGANVLTF.

The V and J genes are TRBV27 and TRBJ1-5; D gene uncertain. CDR3 length equals 17 residues. From germline, CDR1 is MNHEY and CDR2 SMNVEV (reference sequence). Trimming left V 0 bases short and J 5 bases short, with 17 bases between. CDR3: CASSLSGIPSLDQPQHF. CDR3 DNA: TGTGCCAGCAGTTTATCGGGCATCCCTTCCCTGGATCAGCCCCAGCATTTT.

J is TRBJ2-5 and V is TRBV7-9; TRBD1 might be the D (6 bases). Germline CDR1 is SEHNR and CDR2 is FQNEAQ (reference sequence). Trimming left V 4 bases short and J 9 bases short, with 18 bases between. This CDR3 comprises 14 residues. The CDR3 DNA is TGTGCCAGCAGCTCGAAAGGCACTGCAGGGGCCCAGTACTTC. It encodes CASSSKGTAGAQYF.

The V gene is TRBV28, the J gene TRBJ1-2; D is unclear. The V end was cut by 2 bases, the J end by 2 bases, with 3 bases between. The CDR3 runs 12 residues. Germline values: CDR1 MDHEN, CDR2 SYDVKM. The CDR3 loop reads CASSLQNYGYTF. The CDR3 DNA follows: TGTGCCAGCAGTTTACAAAACTATGGCTACACCTTC.

The rearrangement uses TRBV27 and TRBJ2-7; the D gene is possibly TRBD1 (5 bases). Germline lookup yields CDR1 MNHEY and CDR2 SMNVEV (reference sequence). V dropped 4 bases and J dropped 3 bases, with 10 bases sitting between them. This CDR3 is 13 amino acids long. In DNA, the CDR3 is TGTGCCAGCAGTTCAAGGGGCTTCTACGAGCAGTACTTC. It encodes CASSSRGFYEQYF.

This clone was recorded once. The rearrangement links TRBV10-3 to TRBJ2-7, with D possibly TRBD2 on 6 matching bases. CDR1 is ENHRY, CDR2 SYGVKD, per germline. Trimming removed 3 bases from V and 2 bases from J, with 17 bases in between. The CDR3 contains 16 residues. This CDR3 is CAISDTPGLETYEQYF. The CDR3 nucleotides are TGTGCCATCAGTGATACACCGGGACTGGAGACCTACGAGCAGTACTTC.

A remark on this clone: Other DNA sequences in the sample encode the same CDR3. The chain recombines TRBV9 with TRBJ2-7, with TRBD2 matching over 9 bases. There are 15 residues in the CDR3. J gave up 2 bases and V 0 bases, and 3 bases lay outside the gene matches. Germline CDR1 SGDLS, CDR2 YYNGEE. This chain's CDR3 is CASSVGLAETYEQYF. Written as DNA, the CDR3 is TGTGCCAGCAGCGTAGGACTAGCGGAGACCTACGAGCAGTACTTC. Drawing the rest from reference TRBV9 and TRBJ2-7, the complete variable domain is DSGVTQTPKHLITATGQRVTLRCSPRSGDLSVYWYQQSLDQGLQFLIQYYNGEERAKGNILERFSAQQFPDLHSELNLSSLELGDSALYFCASSVGLAETYEQYFGPGTRLTVT.

The table lists this clone with a count of one. The rearrangement links TRBV5-1 to TRBJ2-3, with D maybe TRBD1 (5 bases). The ends were cut back, 2 bases at V and 4 bases at J, with 14 bases in the middle. Germline V gene sequence: CDR1 SGHRS, CDR2 YFSETQ. This CDR3 spans 15 amino acids. The CDR3 reads CASSLGAVGADTQYF. In DNA, the CDR3 is TGCGCCAGCAGCTTAGGGGCGGTAGGGGCAGATACGCAGTATTTT.